Listed here are 32 T cell receptor beta chains from one sample, sequenced in a study of blood T cell repertoires in COVID-19. Sequencing was performed with immunoSEQ multiplex PCR; in TCRdb, only in-frame clones are kept and a portion is missing. Here the sample spans under 30,000 clones, around 86% being singletons. Sequencing was performed on peripheral blood. These receptors originate from a man aged 50 to 60 with active COVID-19.

This clone is classed as medium-sized. The V and J genes are TRBV29-1 and TRBJ1-2; D call uncertain. This CDR3 is 14 amino acids long. Germline CDR1 reads SQVTM; CDR2 reads ANQGSEA. The V gene lost 5 bases and the J gene lost 2 bases, with 15 bases spanning the gap. CDR3 nucleotide sequence: TGCAGCGTTCGATTACGTCCTGGCAACTATGGCTACACCTTC. The encoded protein is CSVRLRPGNYGYTF.

V and J are TRBV9 and TRBJ1-3; possible D gene TRBD1, 6 bases. This CDR3 spans 16 amino acids. V was shortened by 0 bases and J by 1 base, with 11 bases between the two germline ends. Germline CDR1 is SGDLS and CDR2 is YYNGEE. CDR3 coding DNA: TGTGCCAGCAGCGTAGACAGGGACAATTCTGGAAACACCATATATTTT. Its protein product is CASSVDRDNSGNTIYF. Based on the CDR3 plus reference TRBV9 and TRBJ1-3, the full variable domain is DSGVTQTPKHLITATGQRVTLRCSPRSGDLSVYWYQQSLDQGLQFLIQYYNGEERAKGNILERFSAQQFPDLHSELNLSSLELGDSALYFCASSVDRDNSGNTIYFGEGSWLTVV.

V usage is TRBV28 and J usage is TRBJ1-5; no reliable D call. Germline values: CDR1 MDHEN, CDR2 SYDVKM. Trimming took 3 bases from V and 3 from J, leaving 21 bases between them. CDR3 length: 18 residues. CDR3 protein: CASSFRYLNRGYNQPQHF. In DNA form, the CDR3 reads TGTGCCAGCAGTTTCAGATATTTAAATCGGGGTTACAATCAGCCCCAGCATTTT.

The V gene is TRBV2, the J gene TRBJ2-2; weak D call: TRBD2 (5 bases). The V gene lost 1 base and the J gene lost 4 bases, with 13 bases spanning the gap. The CDR3 has 16 residues. The germline V gene has CDR1 SNHLY and CDR2 FYNNEI. Written as DNA, the CDR3 is TGTGCCAGCAGTGAAGAAAGACTTGGAGGCACCGGGGAGCTGTTTTTT. Residues: CASSEERLGGTGELFF.

This chain connects TRBV20-1 to TRBJ2-5; D not resolved. CDR3 length: 10 residues. Germline CDR1 and CDR2: DFQATT and SNEGSKA (reference sequence). V shed 6 bases and J shed 2 bases, with 4 bases lying between them. CDR3 nucleotide sequence: TGCAGTGCAACACAAGAGACCCAGTACTTC. Translating gives CSATQETQYF.

This chain links TRBV5-6 with TRBJ2-3, with unresolved D. The CDR3 runs to 14 residues. Trimming left V 4 bases short and J 0 bases short, with 9 bases between. CDR1 is SGHDT and CDR2 is YYEEEE in the germline V gene. The CDR3 DNA follows: TGTGCCAGCAGCGAGGTGGGTAGCACAGATACGCAGTATTTT. The encoded protein is CASSEVGSTDTQYF.

V is TRBV7-2 and J is TRBJ2-7, with TRBD1 matching 7 bases. CDR1 and CDR2 (germline): SGHTA, FQGNSA. The CDR3 contains 15 residues. V shed 5 bases and J 3 bases; nucleotides not matched to a gene: 10. Here the CDR3 DNA reads TGTGCCAGCAGCCCAAGACAGGGAAGGGACTACGAGCAGTACTTC. Protein sequence: CASSPRQGRDYEQYF.

The gene calls are TRBV4-2 and TRBJ2-7; D possibly corresponds to TRBD2 (6 bases). In germline, CDR1 is LGHNA, CDR2 YNFKEQ. This CDR3 has 12 amino acids. V was trimmed by 5 bases and J by 3 bases, leaving 8 bases between them. The CDR3 here is CASSSRGYEQYF. Here the CDR3 DNA reads TGTGCCAGCAGCTCGCGGGGCTACGAGCAGTACTTC.

The chain uses TRBV7-8 and TRBJ1-4; TRBD1 agrees at 8 bases. With 5 bases clipped from V and 5 bases from J, the junction kept 10 bases outside the gene matches. The length of the CDR3 is 16 residues. Germline assignment: CDR1 SGHVS and CDR2 FQNEAQ. Here the CDR3 DNA reads TGTGCCAGCAGCCCCCCGAGGTGGACAGGGAATGAAAAACTGTTTTTT. This translates into CASSPPRWTGNEKLFF.

V is TRBV6-2 or TRBV6-3 and J is TRBJ2-7; D unresolved. The CDR3 runs to 12 residues. The germline V gene encodes CDR1 MNHEY and CDR2 SVGEGT. Trimming cost V 6 bases and J 1 base, with 7 bases left between them. The CDR3 protein is CASSQSSYEQYF. As DNA, the CDR3 is TGTGCCAGCAGCCAATCTTCCTACGAGCAGTACTTC.

The chain joins TRBV5-4 to TRBJ2-2; TRBD2 matches 12 bases. Germline lookup yields CDR1 SGHNT and CDR2 YYREEE (reference sequence). V trimming: 3 bases; J trimming: 6 bases; junction bases outside the gene matches: 3. CDR3 length: 15 amino acids. CDR3: CASSSRLAGAGELFF. For the CDR3, the DNA is TGTGCCAGCAGCTCTCGACTAGCGGGAGCCGGGGAGCTGTTTTTT.

The rearrangement uses TRBV7-3 and TRBJ2-2; no definite D call. Looked up from germline, CDR1 is SGHTA and CDR2 is FQGTGA. The V end was cut by 3 bases, the J end by 2 bases, with 7 bases between. CDR3 length: 14 amino acids. CDR3 loop: CASSFLVNTGELFF. Here the CDR3 DNA reads TGTGCCAGCAGCTTTCTAGTTAACACCGGGGAGCTGTTTTTT.

The rearrangement joins TRBV5-1 to TRBJ2-2; 13 bases fit TRBD2. Trimming cost V 4 bases and J 6 bases; bases outside gene matches: 9. CDR3 length: 17 amino acids. Germline loops: CDR1 SGHRS, CDR2 YFSETQ. In DNA form, the CDR3 reads TGCGCCAGCAGCCCAGATCCGGGACTAGCGGGATCCGGGGAGCTGTTTTTT. Amino acids: CASSPDPGLAGSGELFF. Full variable domain (missing parts from reference TRBV5-1 and TRBJ2-2): KAGVTQTPRYLIKTRGQQVTLSCSPISGHRSVSWYQQTPGQGLQFLFEYFSETQRNKGNFPGRFSGRQFSNSRSEMNVSTLELGDSALYLCASSPDPGLAGSGELFFGEGSRLTVL.

This chain links TRBV19 with TRBJ2-1, with D perhaps matching TRBD2 (6 bases). V was shortened by 5 bases and J by 10 bases, with 15 bases between the two germline ends. Germline loops: CDR1 LNHDA, CDR2 SQIVND (reference sequence). This CDR3 has 13 amino acids. CDR3 residues: CASSGTSQGEQFF. CDR3 nucleotides: TGTGCCAGTAGTGGTACTAGCCAGGGAGAGCAGTTCTTC.

V usage is TRBV3-1 (or the pseudogene TRBV3-2) and J usage is TRBJ1-2, with 8 bases lining up with TRBD1. The CDR3 has 13 amino acids. Trimming cost V 5 bases and J 7 bases; bases outside gene matches: 6. Germline V gene sequence: CDR1 LGHDT, CDR2 YNNKEL (reference sequence). The CDR3 region has the DNA TGTGCCAGCAGCGAGGGACAGGCGGGTGGCTACACCTTC. Protein: CASSEGQAGGYTF.

The rearrangement links TRBV7-9 to TRBJ2-7, with D perhaps TRBD1 (6 bases). CDR3 length: 17 residues. V lost 1 base, J lost 0 bases, and 16 bases lay in between. Germline CDR1 is SEHNR and CDR2 is FQNEAQ (reference sequence). The CDR3 protein is CASSLDSRARGSYEQYF. The CDR3 DNA is TGTGCCAGCAGCTTAGACAGCCGAGCCAGGGGCTCCTACGAGCAGTACTTC.

This chain links TRBV14 with TRBJ2-1, with D possibly TRBD1 on 5 matching bases. The CDR3 runs 16 residues. Germline CDR1 SGHDN, CDR2 FVKESK. With 1 base removed from V and 1 base from J, the gap between germline ends came to 11 bases. This CDR3 is CASSQVSGLSYNEQFF. The CDR3 coding sequence is TGTGCCAGCAGCCAAGTTTCAGGGTTATCCTACAATGAGCAGTTCTTC.

This rearrangement joins TRBV7-9 to TRBJ1-3, with 8 bases matching TRBD1. The junction had 1 base not matched to a gene; V was cut back by 4 bases and J by 2 bases. Germline CDR1 reads SEHNR; CDR2 reads FQNEAQ (reference sequence). The CDR3 consists of 14 residues. Written as DNA, the CDR3 is TGTGCCAGCAGCTGGGGACAGGCTGGAAACACCATATATTTT. Its translation: CASSWGQAGNTIYF. The full variable domain, completed using reference TRBV7-9 and TRBJ1-3, is DTGVSQNPRHKITKRGQNVTFRCDPISEHNRLYWYRQTLGQGPEFLTYFQNEAQLEKSRLLSDRFSAERPKGSFSTLEIQRTEQGDSAMYLCASSWGQAGNTIYFGEGSWLTVV.

This chain uses TRBV7-8 with TRBJ2-1, with D possibly being TRBD1 (5 bases). Looked up from germline, CDR1 is SGHVS and CDR2 is FQNEAQ. V dropped 4 bases and J dropped 8 bases, with 9 bases sitting between them. CDR3 length: 12 amino acids. Here the CDR3 DNA reads TGTGCCAGCAGCTCAGGGCCGTATGAGCAGTTCTTC. Translation gives CASSSGPYEQFF.

The count of this clone is one. The chain carries TRBV24-1 and TRBJ2-1, with 7 nucleotides matching TRBD2. This CDR3 contains 16 residues. Germline V gives CDR1 KGHDR, CDR2 SFDVKD. Germline trimming cut 4 bases from V and 5 bases from J; bases unmatched to any gene: 10. CDR3 region: CATSETSPGSDNEQFF. CDR3 DNA: TGTGCCACCAGTGAGACTAGCCCCGGGTCGGACAATGAGCAGTTCTTC.

V gene TRBV10-3 combines with J gene TRBJ2-5, with a weak D call TRBD1 (6 bases). In germline, CDR1 is ENHRY, CDR2 SYGVKD. Between the trimmed V and J ends, which lost 7 bases and 4 bases, there was a span of 13 bases. There are 13 residues in the CDR3. The CDR3 DNA follows: TGTGCCATCACGAGGGGGTCCGGAGAGACCCAGTACTTC. It codes for CAITRGSGETQYF.

The V and J genes are TRBV5-1 and TRBJ2-1, with TRBD2 identical over 10 bases. J was trimmed by 5 bases and V by 2 bases; bases with no gene match: 4. From germline, CDR1 is SGHRS and CDR2 YFSETQ. CDR3 size: 15 residues. CDR3 loop: CASSLGTSGNNEQFF. The CDR3 nucleotides are TGCGCCAGCAGCTTAGGCACTAGCGGGAACAATGAGCAGTTCTTC.

This rearrangement joins TRBV9 to TRBJ2-3, with D tentatively TRBD2 (7 bases). V gave up 4 bases and J gave up 2 bases, with 17 bases separating them. The CDR3 sequence is 16 residues long. CDR1 and CDR2 (germline): SGDLS, YYNGEE. The CDR3 nucleotides are TGTGCCAGCAGCATTAGCGGCGGGGGCCCCACAGATACGCAGTATTTT. Residues: CASSISGGGPTDTQYF.

This rearrangement joins TRBV19 to TRBJ1-1; unclear D gene. The CDR3 is 14 amino acids. Trimming removed 3 bases at V and 4 bases at J, with 12 bases between. Germline-derived CDR1 and CDR2 are LNHDA and SQIVND (reference sequence). The CDR3 loop reads CASSMLRGITEAFF. The DNA of the CDR3 is TGTGCCAGTAGTATGTTGCGGGGAATCACTGAAGCTTTCTTT.

This clone is labeled as medium-sized. The chain is built from TRBV6-2 or TRBV6-3 and TRBJ2-2; no definite D call. Trimming stripped 2 bases from V and 5 bases from J, with 12 bases between. Germline CDR1 MNHEY, CDR2 SVGEGT. The CDR3 contains 15 residues. The CDR3 DNA is TGTGCCAGCAGTTACGCGACGGCGAGGACCGGGGAGCTGTTTTTT. It specifies CASSYATARTGELFF.

The V gene is TRBV7-2, the J gene TRBJ2-2; D not certain. Trimming shortened V by 3 bases and J by 1 base, and 6 bases separated the two germline ends. The CDR3 runs to 14 residues. Germline V lookup: CDR1 SGHTA, CDR2 FQGNSA. In DNA, the CDR3 is TGTGCCAGCAGCTTCCGACAGAACACCGGGGAGCTGTTTTTT. It translates to CASSFRQNTGELFF.

This clone was counted once. The V gene is TRBV5-1, the J gene TRBJ2-5, with D unclear. V was clipped by 1 base and J by 2 bases, with 6 bases between them. The germline CDR1 and CDR2 sequences are SGHRS and YFSETQ. The CDR3 runs 13 residues. DNA for the CDR3: TGCGCCAGCAGCTTGTCCCTACAAGAGACCCAGTACTTC. This sequence encodes CASSLSLQETQYF.

The chain uses TRBV5-6 and TRBJ2-1, with TRBD2 matching over 8 bases. The CDR3 extends over 15 amino acids. The V segment lost 2 bases and the J segment 9 bases; nucleotides outside the gene matches: 10. Germline CDR1 reads SGHDT; CDR2 reads YYEEEE. The CDR3 loop reads CASSFGLSGAGEQFF. In nucleotides, the CDR3 is TGTGCCAGCAGCTTCGGCCTTAGCGGGGCAGGTGAGCAGTTCTTC.

The chain is built from TRBV5-8 and TRBJ2-5, with 10 bases that match TRBD1. There are 18 residues in the CDR3. Per germline, CDR1 SGHTS and CDR2 YDEGEE. Germline trimming cut 2 bases from V and 3 bases from J; bases unmatched to any gene: 13. CDR3 amino acids: CASSLYRTGGRTEETQYF. CDR3 bases: TGTGCCAGCAGCTTATATCGGACAGGGGGTAGGACGGAAGAGACCCAGTACTTC.

V is TRBV2 and J is TRBJ1-1; D remains unclear. Per the germline V gene, CDR1 is SNHLY and CDR2 is FYNNEI. V lost 6 bases, J lost 6 bases, and 14 bases lay in between. This CDR3 has 13 amino acids. The CDR3 bases are TGTGCCAGCAGACCCACGGTCAGCGCTGAAGCTTTCTTT. Its protein product is CASRPTVSAEAFF.

This clone counts as medium-sized (0.01 to 0.1%). The V gene is TRBV27, the J gene TRBJ1-6; 7 positions match TRBD1. Per germline, CDR1 MNHEY and CDR2 SMNVEV (reference sequence). The junction had 5 bases not matched to a gene; V was cut back by 4 bases and J by 8 bases. The CDR3 is 14 residues long. The CDR3: CASSSATGYSPLHF. The DNA of the CDR3 is TGTGCCAGCAGTTCTGCGACAGGGTATTCACCCCTCCACTTT.

The rearrangement links TRBV6-4 to TRBJ1-4, with TRBD1 matching over 8 bases. Germline assignment: CDR1 MRHNA and CDR2 SNTAGT. CDR3 length equals 15 residues. Unmatched junction bases numbered 12, after V lost 7 bases and J lost 8 bases. Written as DNA, the CDR3 is TGTGCCAGCACGGACAGGGCGCCAGGTTGGGAAAAACTGTTTTTT. It specifies CASTDRAPGWEKLFF.